This TCR beta chain was documented in a study of glioma-infiltrating T cells. Looking at the study overall: Before surgery, glioma patients received dexamethasone for at most six days.

With 4 bases clipped from V and 7 bases from J, the junction kept 16 bases outside the gene matches. CDR3 length: 20 residues. Germline V CDR1 and CDR2: MGHRA, YSYEKL. This clonotype appeared a few times. Its antigen remains unidentified. TCR alpha and beta CDR3 regions were amplified from RNA using iRepertoire nested multiplex PCR. TCRdb processed the multiplex PCR reads anew with MiXCR; each CDR3 protein has one entry. The table has 300,000 to 450,000 distinct CDR3 sequences, 41% seen once; the top ten hold about 11%. Study findings and constraints: Very few CDR3 sequences were shared between tissue and blood. Above-expected tissue-blood divergence occurred in all gliomas, most in low-grade ones.

The chain carries TRBV4-1 and TRBJ2-1, with 16 bases identical to TRBD2. This receptor was obtained from a human donor with low-grade glioma or glioblastoma, undergoing nonglioma brain surgery, or in good health (not recorded which). Specimen: glioma tissue, nonneoplastic brain tissue, or PBMCs (not recorded which). CDR3 nucleotide sequence: TGCGCCAGCAGCCGACTGGCCGGGACTAGCGGGAGGGGCCCGTTGAATGAGCAGTTCTTC. Encoded protein: CASSRLAGTSGRGPLNEQFF.